This T cell receptor beta chain was recovered during a study of regulatory T cells in long-lasting Graves disease. Construction of the TCR beta libraries employed iRepertoire HTBI primers in conjunction with Arm-PCR of CDR3 regions. In TCRdb, the multiplex PCR reads were re-called with MiXCR into one record per CDR3 protein. The sample carries about 310,000 distinct CDR3 sequences, roughly 18% recorded once. This clonotype appeared many times. The time point is: newly diagnosed GD, antithyroid drugs for less than 3 months. The TCR library was made from RNA that had been extracted from PBMCs in TRIzol. V was clipped by 0 bases and J by 5 bases, with 14 bases between them. The CDR3 contains 15 residues. CDR1 and CDR2 (germline): LNHNV, YYDKDF (reference sequence).

The source is a female donor with Graves disease. The chain joins TRBV15 to TRBJ2-7; maybe TRBD2 (5 bases). The sample in question was peripheral blood mononuclear cells (PBMCs), obtained at new diagnosis, from a patient treated with antithyroid drugs. DNA of the CDR3: TGTGCCACCAGCAGAGAGGGGTCAGCGGATCACGAGCAGTACTTC. Its protein product is CATSREGSADHEQYF. Filled out from reference TRBV15 and TRBJ2-7, the complete variable domain reads DAMVIQNPRYQVTQFGKPVTLSCSQTLNHNVMYWYQQKSSQAPKLLFHYYDKDFNNEADTPDNFQSRRPNTSFCFLDIRSPGLGDTAMYLCATSREGSADHEQYFGPGTRLTVT.